This T cell receptor beta chain originates from a study of blood T cell repertoires in COVID-19. For the study at large: Italy, Spain and the United States were the sources of the convalescent and acute COVID-19 samples. PBMCs, B-cell-depleted T cells, or T cells provided the cDNA or gDNA that made up the material.

The study recruited people aged about 18 to 90 years across about 25 US areas. Original data processing: Amplifying reference gene primers gave estimates of nucleated cell counts. TCRdb's copy holds only in-frame clones and misses some; the assay was immunoSEQ multiplex PCR. V and J calls plus clone size are reproduced from that table; the DNA served to infer D and trimming. The sample has hundreds of thousands of clones; 80% to 90% are singletons. CDR3 length: 15 residues. Trimming took 1 base from V and 9 from J; bases not matched to a gene: 5. Germline V CDR1 and CDR2: KGHSH, LQKENI. V usage is TRBV18 and J usage is TRBJ2-1; 11 positions match TRBD2. Sequencing was performed on PBMCs or T cells enriched from blood (not recorded which). The sequence came from a man younger than 40 who had recovered from COVID-19. The chain's CDR3 is CASSPLAGGPLEQFF. CDR3 DNA sequence: TGTGCCAGCTCACCACTAGCGGGGGGGCCTCTTGAGCAGTTCTTC.